This T cell receptor (beta chain) is from a study of blood T cell repertoires in COVID-19. At the level of the study: Samples came from the United States, Italy and Spain, spanning acute and convalescent COVID-19. PBMCs, B-cell-depleted T cells, or T cells were the source of the cDNA or gDNA that made up the material.

Per the original data handling: By means of reference gene primer amplification, nucleated cell counts were estimated. This table comes from immunoSEQ multiplex PCR, and its TCRdb copy is limited to in-frame clones, with some not included. D and trimming come from the DNA, and the V and J calls and clone size come from that table. The sample has fewer than 250,000 clones; around 86% are singletons. CDR1 LNHDA and CDR2 SQIVND come from the germline V gene (reference sequence). V trimming: 6 bases; J trimming: 4 bases; junction bases outside the gene matches: 7. This CDR3 has 14 residues. The chain recombines TRBV19 with TRBJ2-7; TRBD1 agrees at 9 bases. This TCR was recovered from a man in his 60s with acute or convalescent COVID-19. The sample consisted of peripheral blood. The CDR3 region has the DNA TGTGCCAGTAGCCACCGGGACAGGGATTACGAGCAGTACTTC. Protein product: CASSHRDRDYEQYF.